These T cell receptor beta chains were read from a single sample in a study of OX40 agonist ivuxolimab in advanced cancers. Generated by immunoSEQ multiplex PCR, the TCRdb table keeps only in-frame clones and is missing some. Of under 100,000 clones detected, 92% appear once; the ten largest clones hold nearly 0.55%. The sample consisted of CD4+ or CD8+ T cells sorted from blood, taken in a trial of the OX40 agonist ivuxolimab. These receptors originate from an adult with an advanced solid tumor such as melanoma, head and neck, liver or kidney cancer. CDR3s leave out the opening cysteine and the closing phenylalanine or tryptophan. Each record gives: V gene, J gene, CDR3 protein.

>TRBV5-5|TRBJ2-7
ASSLLSGRPYEQY
>TRBV11-2|TRBJ1-5
ASSLVGTAGQPQH
>TRBV5-1|TRBJ2-7
ASSLRAPGINEQY
>TRBV9|TRBJ2-1
ASSVGPDFNEQF
>TRBV6-5|TRBJ2-5
ASSPPGRETQY
>TRBV11-1|TRBJ2-1
ASSRRQGYSYNEQF
>TRBV6-5|TRBJ2-7
ASSPLAEPYEQY
>TRBV11-2|TRBJ2-7
ASSQTTQAHEQY
>TRBV5-1|TRBJ2-7
ASSLSPPSYEQY
>TRBV27|TRBJ2-2
ASSLPPGELF